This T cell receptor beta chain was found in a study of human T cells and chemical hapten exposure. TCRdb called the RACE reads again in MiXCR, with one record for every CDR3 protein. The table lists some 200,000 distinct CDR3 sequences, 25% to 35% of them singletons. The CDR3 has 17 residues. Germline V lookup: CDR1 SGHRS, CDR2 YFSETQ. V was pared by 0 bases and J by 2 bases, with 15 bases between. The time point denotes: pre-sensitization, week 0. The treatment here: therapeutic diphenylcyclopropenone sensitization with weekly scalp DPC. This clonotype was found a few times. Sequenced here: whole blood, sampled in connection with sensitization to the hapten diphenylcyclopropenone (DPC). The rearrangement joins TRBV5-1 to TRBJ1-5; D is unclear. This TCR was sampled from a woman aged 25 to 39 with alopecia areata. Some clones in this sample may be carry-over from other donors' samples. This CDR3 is CASSLEPPGQGNQPQHF. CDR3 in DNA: TGCGCCAGCAGCTTGGAACCCCCTGGGCAGGGCAATCAGCCCCAGCATTTT. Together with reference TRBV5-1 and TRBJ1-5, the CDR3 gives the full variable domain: KAGVTQTPRYLIKTRGQQVTLSCSPISGHRSVSWYQQTPGQGLQFLFEYFSETQRNKGNFPGRFSGRQFSNSRSEMNVSTLELGDSALYLCASSLEPPGQGNQPQHFGDGTRLSIL.